This T cell receptor beta chain was profiled in a study of cytomegalovirus exposure and HLA in healthy donors. The junction had 5 bases not matched to a gene; V was cut back by 5 bases and J by 0 bases. The germline gives CDR1 SGHTA, CDR2 FQGTGA. This CDR3 contains 15 residues. 13 Jbeta primers and 60 Vbeta primers were used for the PCR. Assay: immunoSEQ multiplex PCR; the TCRdb copy retains only in-frame clones and omits some. In the table there are 140,000 to 150,000 clones, about 80% of which are singletons. The chain combines TRBV7-3 with TRBJ2-3, with 7 bases matching TRBD2. This clonotype was obtained from a female donor in good health and CMV-seronegative. The sequenced sample was PBMCs. CDR3 loop: CASSPWGGSTDTQYF. The DNA of the CDR3 is TGTGCCAGCAGCCCGTGGGGGGGTAGCACAGATACGCAGTATTTT.